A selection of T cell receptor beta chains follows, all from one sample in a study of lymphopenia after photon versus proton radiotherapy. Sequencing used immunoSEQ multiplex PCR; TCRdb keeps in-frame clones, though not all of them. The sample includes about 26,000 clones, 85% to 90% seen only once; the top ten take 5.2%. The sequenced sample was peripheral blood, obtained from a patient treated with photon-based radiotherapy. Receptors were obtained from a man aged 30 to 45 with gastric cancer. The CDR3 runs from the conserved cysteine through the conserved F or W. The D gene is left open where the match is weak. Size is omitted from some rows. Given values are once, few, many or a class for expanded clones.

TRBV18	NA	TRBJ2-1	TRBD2	CASSSRLAGGKHEQFF	TGTGCCAGCTCATCACGACTAGCGGGAGGAAAGCATGAGCAGTTCTTC
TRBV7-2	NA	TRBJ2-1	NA	CASSLEYYNEQFF	TGTGCCAGCAGCTTAGAGTACTACAATGAGCAGTTCTTC
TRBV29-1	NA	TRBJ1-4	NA	CSVSGTHGTQDEKLFF	TGCAGCGTCTCCGGGACTCACGGAACGCAGGATGAAAAACTGTTTTTT
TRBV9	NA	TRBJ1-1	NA	CASSVGSYNTEAFF	TGTGCCAGCAGCGTAGGAAGTTACAACACTGAAGCTTTCTTT
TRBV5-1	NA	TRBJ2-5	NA	CASSLESWQEGTQYF	TGCGCCAGCAGCTTGGAGAGTTGGCAGGAGGGGACCCAGTACTTC
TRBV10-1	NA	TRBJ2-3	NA	CASSSLGQARDTQYF	TGCGCCAGCAGCAGCCTTGGGCAGGCCAGAGATACGCAGTATTTT
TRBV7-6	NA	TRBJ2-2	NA	CASSFVGYGELFF	TGTGCCAGCAGCTTTGTTGGTTACGGGGAGCTGTTTTTT
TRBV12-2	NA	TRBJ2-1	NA	CASRFMRGSSYNEQFF	TGTGCAAGTCGCTTCATGAGGGGAAGCTCCTACAATGAGCAGTTCTTC
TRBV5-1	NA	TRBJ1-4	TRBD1	CASSLDRGKEKLFF	TGCGCCAGCAGCTTGGACAGGGGAAAAGAAAAACTGTTTTTT
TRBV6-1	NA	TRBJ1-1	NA	CASSEETVQASSTEAFF	TGTGCCAGCAGTGAAGAAACGGTACAGGCGAGCAGCACTGAAGCTTTCTTT
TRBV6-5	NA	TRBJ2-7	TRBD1	CASRPGQDYDQYF	TGTGCCAGCAGACCGGGACAGGATTACGATCAGTACTTC
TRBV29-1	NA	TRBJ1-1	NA	CSVVTLSLNTEAFF	TGCAGCGTTGTAACCCTGTCATTGAACACTGAAGCTTTCTTT
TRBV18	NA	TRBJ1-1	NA	CASSPEVAVSEAFF	TGTGCCAGCTCACCAGAGGTCGCGGTCTCTGAAGCTTTCTTT
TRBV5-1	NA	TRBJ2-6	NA	CASSLVGSSGANVLTF	TGCGCCAGCAGCTTGGTTGGGAGCTCTGGGGCCAACGTCCTGACTTTC
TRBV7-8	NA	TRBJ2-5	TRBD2	CASSSPSRREGNQETQYF	TGTGCCAGCAGCTCCCCTTCGAGGCGGGAGGGTAATCAAGAGACCCAGTACTTC
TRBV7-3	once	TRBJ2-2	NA	CASSLTTTGELFF	TGTGCCAGCAGCTTAACTACTACCGGGGAGCTGTTTTTT
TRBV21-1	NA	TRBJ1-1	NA	CASRAGRAFF	TGTGCCAGCAGGGCCGGGCGAGCTTTCTTT
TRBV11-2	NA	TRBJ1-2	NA	CASSPGLGERNYGYTF	TGTGCCAGCAGCCCGGGGCTAGGCGAACGGAACTATGGCTACACCTTC
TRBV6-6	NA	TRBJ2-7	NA	CASSSPYEQYF	TGTGCCAGCAGTTCCCCTTACGAGCAGTACTTC
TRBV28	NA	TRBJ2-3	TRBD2	CASSKPSGRGLYF	TGTGCCAGCAGTAAACCGAGCGGGAGGGGGTTGTATTTT
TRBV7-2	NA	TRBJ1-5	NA	CASSLGGGQSYSNQPQHF	TGTGCCAGCAGCTTAGGAGGAGGGCAGTCCTATAGCAATCAGCCCCAGCATTTT
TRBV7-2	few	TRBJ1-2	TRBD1	CASSLGTGGIYGYTF	TGTGCCAGCAGCCTCGGGACAGGGGGTATCTATGGCTACACCTTC
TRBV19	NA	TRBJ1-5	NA	CASSITDSNQPQHF	TGTGCCAGTAGTATAACTGATAGCAATCAGCCCCAGCATTTT
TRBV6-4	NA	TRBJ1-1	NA	CASSERGSNKEEAFF	TGTGCCAGCAGTGAAAGAGGCAGCAATAAGGAAGAAGCTTTCTTT
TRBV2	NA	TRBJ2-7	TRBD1	CASSPDRGISYEQYF	TGTGCCAGCAGTCCAGACAGGGGAATCTCCTACGAGCAGTACTTC
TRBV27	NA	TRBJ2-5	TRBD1	CASSLTGYQETQYF	TGTGCCAGCAGTTTGACAGGGTACCAAGAGACCCAGTACTTC
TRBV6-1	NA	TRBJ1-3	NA	CASSEFGTGNTIYF	TGTGCCAGCAGTGAATTTGGAACTGGAAACACCATATATTTT
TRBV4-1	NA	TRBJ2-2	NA	CASSQVGGATGELFF	TGCGCCAGCAGCCAAGTGGGGGGGGCTACCGGGGAGCTGTTTTTT
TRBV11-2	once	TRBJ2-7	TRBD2	CASSVTSGGSLPSYF	TGTGCCAGCAGCGTGACTAGCGGGGGGTCCCTTCCTTCTTACTTC
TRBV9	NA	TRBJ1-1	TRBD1	CASSEINRGNTEAFF	TGTGCCAGCAGCGAAATTAACAGGGGGAACACTGAAGCTTTCTTT
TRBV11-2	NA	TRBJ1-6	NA	CASSLDPARTPLHF	TGTGCCAGCAGCTTAGATCCCGCGAGGACACCCCTCCACTTT
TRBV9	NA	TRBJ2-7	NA	CASSLTGYEQYF	TGTGCCAGCAGCTTAACAGGGTACGAGCAGTACTTC
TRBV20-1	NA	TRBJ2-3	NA	CSAQNTDTQYF	TGCAGTGCTCAAAATACAGATACGCAGTATTTT
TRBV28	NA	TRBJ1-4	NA	CASSLPQGNEKLFF	TGTGCCAGCAGTTTACCGCAAGGTAATGAAAAACTGTTTTTT
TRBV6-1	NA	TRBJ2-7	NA	CASSEKFEQYF	TGTGCCAGCAGTGAAAAGTTCGAGCAGTACTTC
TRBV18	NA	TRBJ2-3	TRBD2	CASSLKPGLADTDTQYF	TGTGCCAGCTCACTTAAACCGGGACTAGCGGACACAGATACGCAGTATTTT
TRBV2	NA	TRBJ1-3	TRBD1	CASNAGTGAFSGNTIYF	TGTGCCAGCAATGCCGGGACAGGCGCTTTCTCTGGAAACACCATATATTTT
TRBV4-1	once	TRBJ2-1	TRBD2	CASSPSIAGGYNEQFF	TGCGCCAGCAGCCCCTCTATAGCGGGAGGTTACAATGAGCAGTTCTTC
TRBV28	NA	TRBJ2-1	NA	CASSSPRSGKNEQFF	TGTGCCAGCAGTTCCCCTAGGAGCGGTAAAAATGAGCAGTTCTTC
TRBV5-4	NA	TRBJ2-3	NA	CASSLGVTADTQYF	TGTGCCAGCAGCTTAGGAGTTACCGCAGATACGCAGTATTTT
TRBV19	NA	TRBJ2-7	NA	CASSILGTATYEQYF	TGTGCCAGTAGTATCCTTGGGACGGCTACCTACGAGCAGTACTTC
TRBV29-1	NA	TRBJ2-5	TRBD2	CSVGLAGGPETQYF	TGCAGCGTAGGACTAGCGGGGGGGCCGGAGACCCAGTACTTC
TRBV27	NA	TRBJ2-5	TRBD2	CASSPRVGVLAGYQETQYF	TGTGCCAGCAGTCCACGCGTGGGGGTACTAGCGGGGTACCAAGAGACCCAGTACTTC
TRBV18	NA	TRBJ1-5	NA	CASSPPFGAGQPRHF	TGTGCCAGCTCACCACCGTTCGGGGCTGGTCAGCCCCGGCATTTT
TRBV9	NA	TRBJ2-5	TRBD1	CASSPKWGQFQETQYF	TGTGCCAGCAGCCCCAAATGGGGACAGTTTCAAGAGACCCAGTACTTC
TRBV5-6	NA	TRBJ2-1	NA	CASTSFEDRKSPNEQFF	TGTGCCAGCACCAGCTTTGAGGACAGAAAAAGTCCTAATGAGCAGTTCTTC
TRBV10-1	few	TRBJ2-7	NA	CASSRTGTTYEQYF	TGCGCCAGCAGTAGGACCGGGACCACCTACGAGCAGTACTTC
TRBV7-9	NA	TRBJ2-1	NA	CASSLGRAYNEQFF	TGTGCCAGCAGCCTAGGTAGGGCCTACAATGAGCAGTTCTTC
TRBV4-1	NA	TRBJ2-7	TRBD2	CASSQGLAGAYEQYF	TGCGCCAGCAGCCAAGGACTAGCGGGAGCCTACGAGCAGTACTTC
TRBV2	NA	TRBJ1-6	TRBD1	CASSDPGQTNSPLHF	TGTGCCAGCAGCGACCCGGGACAGACTAATTCACCCCTCCACTTT
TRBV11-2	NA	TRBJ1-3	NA	CASSLSISPYGNTIYF	TGTGCCAGCAGCTTATCAATATCGCCATACGGAAACACCATATATTTT
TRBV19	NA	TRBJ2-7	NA	CARLLIGMTCEQYF	TGTGCCAGACTCTTAATTGGCATGACGTGCGAGCAGTACTTC
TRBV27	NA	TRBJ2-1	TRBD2	CASRDRLLADETRTFF	TGTGCCAGCAGGGACCGGCTACTAGCGGACGAGACGCGTACGTTCTTC
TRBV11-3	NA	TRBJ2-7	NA	CASSPDPGDSYEQYF	TGTGCCAGCAGTCCCGATCCTGGGGACTCCTACGAGCAGTACTTC
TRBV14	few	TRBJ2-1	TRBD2	CASSQRLGLAGASSYNEQFF	TGTGCCAGCAGCCAAAGACTGGGACTAGCGGGGGCGAGCTCCTACAATGAGCAGTTCTTC
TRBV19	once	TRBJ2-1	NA	CASSISQDNEQFF	TGTGCCAGTAGTATCAGTCAAGACAATGAGCAGTTCTTC
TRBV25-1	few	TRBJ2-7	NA	CASSGDRTIYEQYF	TGTGCCAGCAGTGGAGATAGGACTATCTACGAGCAGTACTTC
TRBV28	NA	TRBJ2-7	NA	CASSPTGGAYEQYF	TGTGCCAGCAGCCCCACTGGGGGCGCCTACGAGCAGTACTTC
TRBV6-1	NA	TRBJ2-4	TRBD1	CASSDNPGQPAKNIQYF	TGTGCCAGCAGTGACAATCCGGGACAGCCAGCCAAAAACATTCAGTACTTC
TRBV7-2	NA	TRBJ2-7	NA	CASSSPDSSYEQYF	TGTGCCAGCAGCTCGCCCGACAGTTCTTACGAGCAGTACTTC